This T cell receptor beta chain was identified during a study of CD8 T cells in ankylosing spondylitis. Whole-study results and caveats: Existing reports had already noted some motif variants in reactive arthritis synovial fluid and blood.

Germline trimming cut 3 bases from V and 7 bases from J; bases unmatched to any gene: 9. There are 15 residues in the CDR3. The V gene's germline CDR1 is DFQATT and CDR2 SNEGSKA (reference sequence). Regarding this clonotype: Its target is not known.

TCRdb analysed the 5' RACE reads with MiXCR anew, one entry per CDR3 protein. The sample lists some 92,000 distinct CDR3 sequences, around 30% seen once, with roughly 60% in the top ten. This chain joins TRBV20-1 and TRBJ2-1; 10 bases line up with TRBD2. This TCR came from a male donor with ankylosing spondylitis or in good health (not recorded which). Material for sequencing was blood, either unsorted or a sorted T cell fraction (not recorded which). The CDR3 loop reads CSASSSGSRLNEQFF. In nucleotides, the CDR3 is TGCAGTGCTAGCTCTAGCGGGAGTAGGTTGAATGAGCAGTTCTTC.